This T cell receptor beta chain was identified in a study of blood T cells in healthy people across ages. Peripheral blood samples of roughly 10 milliliters were drawn from each donor. Then a second PCR, running roughly 7 to 11 cycles, was carried out with a sample-barcoded 5' primer and a J-beta primer mix. Each CDR3 protein is one row after TCRdb ran MiXCR on the 5' RACE reads. The sample shows under 1 million distinct CDR3 sequences, roughly 44% of them seen only once. The CDR3 is 12 residues long. Germline CDR1 is SQVTM and CDR2 is ANQGSEA. Study outcomes and limitations: Long-lived and aged donors differed, with more naive CD4+ cells and higher diversity in the long-lived. While age rose, TCR beta diversity per million T cells dropped in a roughly linear way. PBMCs left unsorted prevented a conclusive naive versus antigen-experienced comparison.

About this clonotype: Its target is not known.

The chain employs TRBV29-1 and TRBJ1-2, with 7 bases fitting TRBD1. This clonotype was obtained from a man between 60 and 75 years old in good health. Specimen: blood. Here the CDR3 reads CNGLTGDYGYTF. The CDR3 DNA reads TGCAACGGCCTAACAGGGGACTATGGCTACACCTTC. Using reference TRBV29-1 and TRBJ1-2 for the parts outside the CDR3, the full variable domain is SAVISQKPSRDICQRGTSLTIQCQVDSQVTMMFWYRQQPGQSLTLIATANQGSEATYESGFVIDKFPISRPNLTFSTLTVSNMSPEDSSIYLCNGLTGDYGYTFGSGTRLTVV.